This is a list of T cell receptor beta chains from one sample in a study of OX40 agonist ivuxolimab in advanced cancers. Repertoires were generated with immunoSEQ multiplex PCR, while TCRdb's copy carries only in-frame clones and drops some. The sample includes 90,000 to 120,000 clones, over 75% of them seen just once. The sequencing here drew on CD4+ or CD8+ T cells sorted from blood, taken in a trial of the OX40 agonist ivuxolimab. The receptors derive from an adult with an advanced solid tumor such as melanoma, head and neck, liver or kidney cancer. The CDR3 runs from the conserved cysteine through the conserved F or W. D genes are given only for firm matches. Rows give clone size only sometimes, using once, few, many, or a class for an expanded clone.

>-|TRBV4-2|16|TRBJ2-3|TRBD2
CASSPHSGRGTDTQYF
TGTGCCAGCAGCCCCCATAGCGGGAGGGGCACAGATACGCAGTATTTT
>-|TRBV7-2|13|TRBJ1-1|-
CASSSDRNTEAFF
TGTGCCAGCAGCTCAGACAGGAACACTGAAGCTTTCTTT
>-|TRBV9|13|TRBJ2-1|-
CASSVATGNEQFF
TGTGCCAGCAGCGTAGCTACGGGTAATGAGCAGTTCTTC
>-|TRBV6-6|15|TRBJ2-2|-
CASNLNIWDTGELFF
TGTGCCAGCAACTTGAATATTTGGGACACCGGGGAGCTGTTTTTT
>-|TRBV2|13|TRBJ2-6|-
CASSRPGANVLTF
TGTGCCAGCAGTCGTCCTGGGGCCAACGTCCTGACTTTC
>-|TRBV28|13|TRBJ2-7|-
CASSSGGGYEQYF
TGTGCCAGCAGTTCGGGCGGTGGATACGAGCAGTACTTC
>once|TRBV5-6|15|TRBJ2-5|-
CASSLIPGGGATQYF
TGTGCCAGCAGCTTGATTCCGGGCGGCGGGGCGACCCAGTACTTC
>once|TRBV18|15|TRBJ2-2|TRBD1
CASSSDRMNTGELFF
TGTGCCAGCTCATCGGACAGGATGAACACCGGGGAGCTGTTTTTT
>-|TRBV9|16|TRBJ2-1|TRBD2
CASSAWVAGGRNEQFF
TGTGCCAGCAGCGCCTGGGTAGCGGGAGGTAGGAATGAGCAGTTCTTC
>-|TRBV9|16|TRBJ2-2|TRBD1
CASSSDRGRNTGELFF
TGTGCCAGCAGCTCGGACAGGGGGCGCAACACCGGGGAGCTGTTTTTT
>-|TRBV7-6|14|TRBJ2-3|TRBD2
CASSPGGSGVPPYF
TGTGCCAGCAGCCCCGGGGGTAGCGGGGTGCCGCCGTATTTT
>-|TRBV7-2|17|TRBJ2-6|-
CASSPFRATGGANVLTF
TGTGCCAGCAGCCCCTTCAGGGCGACGGGGGGGGCCAACGTCCTGACTTTC
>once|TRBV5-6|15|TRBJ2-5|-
CASSASTTYRETQYF
TGTGCCAGCAGCGCTAGCACCACATACCGGGAGACCCAGTACTTC
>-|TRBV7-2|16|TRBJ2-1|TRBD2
CASSPRLAGGSDEQFF
TGTGCCAGCAGCCCCCGACTAGCGGGAGGGTCCGATGAGCAGTTCTTC
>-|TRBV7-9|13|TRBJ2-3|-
CASSFRLTDTQYF
TGTGCCAGCAGCTTCCGGCTCACAGATACGCAGTATTTT
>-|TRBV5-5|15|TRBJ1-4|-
CASSGIEATNEKLFF
TGTGCCAGCAGCGGCATCGAAGCAACTAATGAAAAACTGTTTTTT
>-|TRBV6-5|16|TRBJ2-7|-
CASSYSRKKSSYEQYF
TGTGCCAGCAGTTACTCCCGCAAAAAGAGCTCCTACGAGCAGTACTTC
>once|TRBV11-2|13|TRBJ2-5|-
CASSLGRAQTQYF
TGTGCCAGCAGCTTAGGCAGGGCACAGACCCAGTACTTC
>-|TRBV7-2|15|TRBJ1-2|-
CASSLSGTQVYGYTF
TGTGCCAGCAGCTTATCCGGGACGCAGGTCTATGGCTACACCTTC
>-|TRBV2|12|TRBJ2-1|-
CAGSTTGNEQFF
TGTGCCGGCAGTACCACCGGGAATGAGCAGTTCTTC
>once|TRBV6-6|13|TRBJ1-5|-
CASSYSPNQPQHF
TGTGCCAGCAGTTACTCACCCAATCAGCCCCAGCATTTT
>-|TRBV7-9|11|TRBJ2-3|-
CASSQTDTQYF
TGTGCCAGCAGCCAAACAGATACGCAGTATTTT
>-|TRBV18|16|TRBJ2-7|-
CASSPGIAAGLREQYF
TGTGCCAGCTCACCGGGAATAGCGGCGGGTCTTAGGGAGCAGTACTTC
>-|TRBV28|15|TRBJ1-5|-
CASRAPGAVNQPQHF
TGTGCCAGCAGGGCCCCGGGGGCAGTAAATCAGCCCCAGCATTTT
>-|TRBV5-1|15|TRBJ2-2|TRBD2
CASSLGGLVTGELFF
TGCGCCAGCAGCTTGGGGGGACTAGTGACCGGGGAGCTGTTTTTT
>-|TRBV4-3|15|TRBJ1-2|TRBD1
CASSQEGDRPYGYTF
TGCGCCAGCAGCCAAGAGGGGGACAGGCCTTATGGCTACACCTTC
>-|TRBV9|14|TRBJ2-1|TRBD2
CASSASGRSDEQFF
TGTGCCAGCAGCGCTAGCGGGAGAAGCGATGAGCAGTTCTTC
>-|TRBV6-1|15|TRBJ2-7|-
CASSELGTSSYEQYF
TGTGCCAGCAGTGAACTAGGAACTTCCTCCTACGAGCAGTACTTC
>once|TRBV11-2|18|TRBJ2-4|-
CASSLENAPGATKNIQYF
TGTGCCAGCAGCTTAGAAAATGCCCCGGGGGCGACCAAAAACATTCAGTACTTC
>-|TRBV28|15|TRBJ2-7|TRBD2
CASSRGLAGAYEQYF
TGTGCCAGCAGTCGGGGACTAGCGGGAGCCTACGAGCAGTACTTC
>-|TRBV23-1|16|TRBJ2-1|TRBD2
CASSLTGPLAGPEQFF
TGCGCCAGCAGTCTCACGGGCCCCTTAGCGGGTCCTGAGCAGTTCTTC
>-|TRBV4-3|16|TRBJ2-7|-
CASSQDAVSGSYEQYF
TGCGCCAGCAGCCAAGATGCGGTGAGCGGATCCTACGAGCAGTACTTC
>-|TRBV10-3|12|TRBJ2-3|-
CAISGSTDTQYF
TGTGCCATCTCGGGGAGCACAGATACGCAGTATTTT
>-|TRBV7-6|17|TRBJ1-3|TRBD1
CASSLTERQGEGNTIYF
TGTGCCAGCAGCTTAACCGAGAGACAGGGGGAAGGAAACACCATATATTTT
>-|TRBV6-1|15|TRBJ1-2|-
CASSEAAALRLGYTF
TGTGCCAGCAGTGAAGCGGCAGCCCTACGACTCGGCTACACCTTC
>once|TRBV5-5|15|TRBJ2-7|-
CASRFRDRSSYEQYF
TGTGCCAGCAGATTCCGGGACCGGTCGTCCTACGAGCAGTACTTC
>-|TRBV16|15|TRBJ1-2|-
CASSQLRGTGYGYTF
TGTGCCAGCAGCCAATTACGAGGGACTGGGTATGGCTACACCTTC
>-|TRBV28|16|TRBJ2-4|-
CASSLAGYNSQNIQYF
TGTGCCAGCAGTTTAGCCGGGTATAATTCTCAAAACATTCAGTACTTC
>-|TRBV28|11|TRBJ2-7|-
CASSFPGEQYF
TGTGCCAGCAGTTTTCCCGGCGAGCAGTACTTC
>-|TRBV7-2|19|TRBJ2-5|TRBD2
CASSLRALAGGTLQETQYF
TGTGCCAGCAGCTTAAGGGCACTAGCGGGAGGGACGCTCCAAGAGACCCAGTACTTC